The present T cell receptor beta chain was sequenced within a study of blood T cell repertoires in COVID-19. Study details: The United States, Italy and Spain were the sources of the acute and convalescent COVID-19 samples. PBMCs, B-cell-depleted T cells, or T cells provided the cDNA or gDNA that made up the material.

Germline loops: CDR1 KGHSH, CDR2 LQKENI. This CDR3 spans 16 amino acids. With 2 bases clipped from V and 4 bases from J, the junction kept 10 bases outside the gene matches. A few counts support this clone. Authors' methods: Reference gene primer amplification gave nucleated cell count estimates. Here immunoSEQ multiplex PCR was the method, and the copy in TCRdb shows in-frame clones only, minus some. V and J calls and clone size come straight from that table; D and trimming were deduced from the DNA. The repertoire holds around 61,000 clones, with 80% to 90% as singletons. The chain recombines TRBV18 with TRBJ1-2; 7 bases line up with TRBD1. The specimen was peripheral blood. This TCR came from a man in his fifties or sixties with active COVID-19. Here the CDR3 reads CASSPSRWRGPYGYTF. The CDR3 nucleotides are TGTGCCAGCTCACCATCCCGGTGGAGGGGGCCCTATGGCTACACCTTC.